This record looks at one T cell receptor beta chain sequence and its context. What it binds is unknown. The data were obtained in a study of T cell repertoires in cytomegalovirus infection. CDR3 size: 15 residues. CDR1 is MNHEY and CDR2 is SMNVEV in the germline V gene (reference sequence). The ends lost 3 bases at V and 6 bases at J; junction bases unmatched: 8. TCRdb re-derived calls from the reads in MiXCR, one entry per CDR3 protein. The data contain some 940,000 distinct CDR3 sequences, under 40% of them seen just once; the ten biggest clones take up under 15%. Sequencing used cultured CD8+ T cells from PBMCs, obtained from culture after CMV antigen stimulation. This chain links TRBV27 with TRBJ1-1, with 9 bases that match TRBD1. The receptor's source is a human donor in good health (CMV status not recorded). Some clones in this sample may be carry-over from other donors' samples. CDR3 amino acids: CASSFDRGGGPEAFF. The CDR3 DNA reads as TGTGCCAGCAGTTTCGACAGGGGGGGCGGCCCTGAAGCTTTCTTT.